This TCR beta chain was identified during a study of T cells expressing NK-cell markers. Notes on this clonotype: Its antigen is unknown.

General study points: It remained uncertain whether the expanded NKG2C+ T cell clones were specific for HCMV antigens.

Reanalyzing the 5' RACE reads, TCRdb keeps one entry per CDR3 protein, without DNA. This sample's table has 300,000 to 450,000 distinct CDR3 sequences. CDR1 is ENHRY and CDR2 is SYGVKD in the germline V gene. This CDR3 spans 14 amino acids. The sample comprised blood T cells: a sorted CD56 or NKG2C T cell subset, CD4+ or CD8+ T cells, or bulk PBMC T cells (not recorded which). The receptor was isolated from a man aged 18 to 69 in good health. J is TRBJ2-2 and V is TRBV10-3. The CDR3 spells CAIGGTTNTGELFF.